This T cell receptor (beta chain) was identified in a study of T-cell memory formation after mild COVID-19. Per the germline V gene, CDR1 is SGHKS and CDR2 is YYEKEE (reference sequence). The V segment lost 5 bases and the J segment 6 bases; nucleotides outside the gene matches: 8. The CDR3 runs 15 residues. This clonotype was seen many times. TCRdb ran MiXCR on the 5' RACE reads and lists one entry per CDR3 protein. This repertoire shows 45,000 or so distinct CDR3 sequences, over 6.5% found once; its top ten account for roughly 0.79%. This chain connects TRBV5-5 to TRBJ2-3; 11 nucleotides agree with TRBD2. Sequencing was carried out using PBMCs or a T cell subset sorted from them (not recorded which). This clonotype originated in an adult who had mild COVID-19 (a few samples of this study predate the infection). Cell type and time point are not known. The CDR3 here is CASSLGTSGFDTQYF. The CDR3 nucleotides read TGTGCCAGCAGTCTCGGGACTAGCGGATTTGATACGCAGTATTTT.